The clone carrying this T cell receptor (beta chain) was seen more than once but under ten times. This CDR3 spans 12 amino acids. The J segment lost 5 bases and the V segment lost 5 bases, leaving 2 bases of the junction unmatched. PBMCs were isolated at a quantity of at least 7 million per sample. The sample comes from a study of blood T cells in healthy people across ages. Sample-barcoded 5' priming and a J-beta primer mix drove a second PCR of roughly 6 to 12 cycles. TCRdb re-called the 5' RACE reads through MiXCR, storing one row per CDR3 protein. The table shows around 900,000 distinct CDR3 sequences, with 51% occurring only once.

The sequence was obtained from a woman in her sixties or seventies in good health. The chain combines TRBV12-3 or TRBV12-4 with TRBJ1-2; TRBD1 aligns across 7 bases. The sample consisted of blood. The CDR3 spells CASSQGQYGYTF. CDR3 DNA: TGTGCCAGCAGTCAGGGACAGTATGGCTACACCTTC.